This T cell receptor (beta chain) was profiled in a study of blood T cell repertoires in COVID-19. Study-level background: Researchers got acute and convalescent COVID-19 samples from the United States, Italy and Spain. From T cells, B-cell-depleted T cells, or PBMCs came the material, which was cDNA or gDNA.

The trim removed 6 bases at V and 4 bases at J, leaving 8 bases unmatched. The CDR3 has 14 residues. Germline-derived CDR1 and CDR2 are LGHDT and YNNKEL (reference sequence). Profiling relied on immunoSEQ multiplex PCR, and the TCRdb table lists in-frame clones only, not all of them. The sample comprises some 78,000 clones, around 87% of which are singletons, and 4.3% rests with the top ten. V is TRBV3-1 (or the pseudogene TRBV3-2) and J is TRBJ2-7; the match to TRBD2 covers 8 bases. This receptor was obtained from a woman of 80 years or more with active or convalescent COVID-19. Sequenced input: peripheral blood. The CDR3 DNA reads TGTGCCAGCAGTATTACTAGCGGAGGATACGAGCAGTACTTC. Protein product: CASSITSGGYEQYF.